The sequence of this TCR beta chain was determined in a study of vaccination effects on CD4 cells after COVID-19. Profiling relied on immunoSEQ multiplex PCR, and the TCRdb table lists in-frame clones only, not all of them. The sample yields 25,000 to 30,000 clones, around 79% seen once. About this clone itself: The antigen remains unidentified.

V lost 6 bases, J lost 7 bases, and 8 bases stayed unmatched. Germline V gene sequence: CDR1 MNHEY, CDR2 SVGAGI. The CDR3 covers 15 residues. ViraFEST expansion of antigen-specific CD4+ T cells with viral peptide pools preceded sequencing. Culture lasted about 10 days before CD4+ T cell isolation. Participants received two doses of either the BNT162b2 or mRNA-1273 vaccine. Half the medium was swapped for IL-2 medium on days 3 and 7. The material was CD4+ T cells from PBMCs cultured with HCoV-NL63 spike peptides, obtained after COVID-19 vaccination. The clonotype originates from a human donor who received a COVID-19 vaccine. The chain employs TRBV6-5 and TRBJ1-6; 8 bases align to TRBD1. The DNA for the CDR3 is TGTGCCAGCAGCCAGTACGGGACAGGCAATTCACCCCTCCACTTT. Amino acid sequence: CASSQYGTGNSPLHF.